This TCR beta chain emerged from a study of CD8 T cells in ankylosing spondylitis. The study, taken as a whole, reports: What seemed typical of ankylosing spondylitis blood was a TCR beta motif built from several highly homologous variants. Clones that were linked to disease were CD8+ and were relatively rare in peripheral blood. Disease-linked clones were reportedly significantly enriched in matched ankylosing spondylitis synovial fluid.

This clonotype was observed a handful of times. Its target is not known. V was cut by 2 bases and J by 1 base, with 2 bases left in between. This CDR3 has 12 amino acids. Germline CDR1 KGHSH, CDR2 LQKENI. It was by quantitative 5'-RACE with molecular barcodes that TCR beta libraries were made. TCRdb passed the 5' RACE reads through MiXCR, listing each CDR3 protein once. Of 150,000 to 200,000 distinct CDR3 sequences listed, under 14% were seen once; the top ten hold under 35%. The specimen was blood, either unsorted or a sorted T cell fraction (not recorded which). This TCR was recovered from a male donor with ankylosing spondylitis or in good health (not recorded which). V and J are TRBV18 and TRBJ1-1; D uncertain. CDR3 sequence (DNA): TGTGCCAGCTCACCAGCGAACACTGAAGCTTTCTTT. Translated: CASSPANTEAFF.